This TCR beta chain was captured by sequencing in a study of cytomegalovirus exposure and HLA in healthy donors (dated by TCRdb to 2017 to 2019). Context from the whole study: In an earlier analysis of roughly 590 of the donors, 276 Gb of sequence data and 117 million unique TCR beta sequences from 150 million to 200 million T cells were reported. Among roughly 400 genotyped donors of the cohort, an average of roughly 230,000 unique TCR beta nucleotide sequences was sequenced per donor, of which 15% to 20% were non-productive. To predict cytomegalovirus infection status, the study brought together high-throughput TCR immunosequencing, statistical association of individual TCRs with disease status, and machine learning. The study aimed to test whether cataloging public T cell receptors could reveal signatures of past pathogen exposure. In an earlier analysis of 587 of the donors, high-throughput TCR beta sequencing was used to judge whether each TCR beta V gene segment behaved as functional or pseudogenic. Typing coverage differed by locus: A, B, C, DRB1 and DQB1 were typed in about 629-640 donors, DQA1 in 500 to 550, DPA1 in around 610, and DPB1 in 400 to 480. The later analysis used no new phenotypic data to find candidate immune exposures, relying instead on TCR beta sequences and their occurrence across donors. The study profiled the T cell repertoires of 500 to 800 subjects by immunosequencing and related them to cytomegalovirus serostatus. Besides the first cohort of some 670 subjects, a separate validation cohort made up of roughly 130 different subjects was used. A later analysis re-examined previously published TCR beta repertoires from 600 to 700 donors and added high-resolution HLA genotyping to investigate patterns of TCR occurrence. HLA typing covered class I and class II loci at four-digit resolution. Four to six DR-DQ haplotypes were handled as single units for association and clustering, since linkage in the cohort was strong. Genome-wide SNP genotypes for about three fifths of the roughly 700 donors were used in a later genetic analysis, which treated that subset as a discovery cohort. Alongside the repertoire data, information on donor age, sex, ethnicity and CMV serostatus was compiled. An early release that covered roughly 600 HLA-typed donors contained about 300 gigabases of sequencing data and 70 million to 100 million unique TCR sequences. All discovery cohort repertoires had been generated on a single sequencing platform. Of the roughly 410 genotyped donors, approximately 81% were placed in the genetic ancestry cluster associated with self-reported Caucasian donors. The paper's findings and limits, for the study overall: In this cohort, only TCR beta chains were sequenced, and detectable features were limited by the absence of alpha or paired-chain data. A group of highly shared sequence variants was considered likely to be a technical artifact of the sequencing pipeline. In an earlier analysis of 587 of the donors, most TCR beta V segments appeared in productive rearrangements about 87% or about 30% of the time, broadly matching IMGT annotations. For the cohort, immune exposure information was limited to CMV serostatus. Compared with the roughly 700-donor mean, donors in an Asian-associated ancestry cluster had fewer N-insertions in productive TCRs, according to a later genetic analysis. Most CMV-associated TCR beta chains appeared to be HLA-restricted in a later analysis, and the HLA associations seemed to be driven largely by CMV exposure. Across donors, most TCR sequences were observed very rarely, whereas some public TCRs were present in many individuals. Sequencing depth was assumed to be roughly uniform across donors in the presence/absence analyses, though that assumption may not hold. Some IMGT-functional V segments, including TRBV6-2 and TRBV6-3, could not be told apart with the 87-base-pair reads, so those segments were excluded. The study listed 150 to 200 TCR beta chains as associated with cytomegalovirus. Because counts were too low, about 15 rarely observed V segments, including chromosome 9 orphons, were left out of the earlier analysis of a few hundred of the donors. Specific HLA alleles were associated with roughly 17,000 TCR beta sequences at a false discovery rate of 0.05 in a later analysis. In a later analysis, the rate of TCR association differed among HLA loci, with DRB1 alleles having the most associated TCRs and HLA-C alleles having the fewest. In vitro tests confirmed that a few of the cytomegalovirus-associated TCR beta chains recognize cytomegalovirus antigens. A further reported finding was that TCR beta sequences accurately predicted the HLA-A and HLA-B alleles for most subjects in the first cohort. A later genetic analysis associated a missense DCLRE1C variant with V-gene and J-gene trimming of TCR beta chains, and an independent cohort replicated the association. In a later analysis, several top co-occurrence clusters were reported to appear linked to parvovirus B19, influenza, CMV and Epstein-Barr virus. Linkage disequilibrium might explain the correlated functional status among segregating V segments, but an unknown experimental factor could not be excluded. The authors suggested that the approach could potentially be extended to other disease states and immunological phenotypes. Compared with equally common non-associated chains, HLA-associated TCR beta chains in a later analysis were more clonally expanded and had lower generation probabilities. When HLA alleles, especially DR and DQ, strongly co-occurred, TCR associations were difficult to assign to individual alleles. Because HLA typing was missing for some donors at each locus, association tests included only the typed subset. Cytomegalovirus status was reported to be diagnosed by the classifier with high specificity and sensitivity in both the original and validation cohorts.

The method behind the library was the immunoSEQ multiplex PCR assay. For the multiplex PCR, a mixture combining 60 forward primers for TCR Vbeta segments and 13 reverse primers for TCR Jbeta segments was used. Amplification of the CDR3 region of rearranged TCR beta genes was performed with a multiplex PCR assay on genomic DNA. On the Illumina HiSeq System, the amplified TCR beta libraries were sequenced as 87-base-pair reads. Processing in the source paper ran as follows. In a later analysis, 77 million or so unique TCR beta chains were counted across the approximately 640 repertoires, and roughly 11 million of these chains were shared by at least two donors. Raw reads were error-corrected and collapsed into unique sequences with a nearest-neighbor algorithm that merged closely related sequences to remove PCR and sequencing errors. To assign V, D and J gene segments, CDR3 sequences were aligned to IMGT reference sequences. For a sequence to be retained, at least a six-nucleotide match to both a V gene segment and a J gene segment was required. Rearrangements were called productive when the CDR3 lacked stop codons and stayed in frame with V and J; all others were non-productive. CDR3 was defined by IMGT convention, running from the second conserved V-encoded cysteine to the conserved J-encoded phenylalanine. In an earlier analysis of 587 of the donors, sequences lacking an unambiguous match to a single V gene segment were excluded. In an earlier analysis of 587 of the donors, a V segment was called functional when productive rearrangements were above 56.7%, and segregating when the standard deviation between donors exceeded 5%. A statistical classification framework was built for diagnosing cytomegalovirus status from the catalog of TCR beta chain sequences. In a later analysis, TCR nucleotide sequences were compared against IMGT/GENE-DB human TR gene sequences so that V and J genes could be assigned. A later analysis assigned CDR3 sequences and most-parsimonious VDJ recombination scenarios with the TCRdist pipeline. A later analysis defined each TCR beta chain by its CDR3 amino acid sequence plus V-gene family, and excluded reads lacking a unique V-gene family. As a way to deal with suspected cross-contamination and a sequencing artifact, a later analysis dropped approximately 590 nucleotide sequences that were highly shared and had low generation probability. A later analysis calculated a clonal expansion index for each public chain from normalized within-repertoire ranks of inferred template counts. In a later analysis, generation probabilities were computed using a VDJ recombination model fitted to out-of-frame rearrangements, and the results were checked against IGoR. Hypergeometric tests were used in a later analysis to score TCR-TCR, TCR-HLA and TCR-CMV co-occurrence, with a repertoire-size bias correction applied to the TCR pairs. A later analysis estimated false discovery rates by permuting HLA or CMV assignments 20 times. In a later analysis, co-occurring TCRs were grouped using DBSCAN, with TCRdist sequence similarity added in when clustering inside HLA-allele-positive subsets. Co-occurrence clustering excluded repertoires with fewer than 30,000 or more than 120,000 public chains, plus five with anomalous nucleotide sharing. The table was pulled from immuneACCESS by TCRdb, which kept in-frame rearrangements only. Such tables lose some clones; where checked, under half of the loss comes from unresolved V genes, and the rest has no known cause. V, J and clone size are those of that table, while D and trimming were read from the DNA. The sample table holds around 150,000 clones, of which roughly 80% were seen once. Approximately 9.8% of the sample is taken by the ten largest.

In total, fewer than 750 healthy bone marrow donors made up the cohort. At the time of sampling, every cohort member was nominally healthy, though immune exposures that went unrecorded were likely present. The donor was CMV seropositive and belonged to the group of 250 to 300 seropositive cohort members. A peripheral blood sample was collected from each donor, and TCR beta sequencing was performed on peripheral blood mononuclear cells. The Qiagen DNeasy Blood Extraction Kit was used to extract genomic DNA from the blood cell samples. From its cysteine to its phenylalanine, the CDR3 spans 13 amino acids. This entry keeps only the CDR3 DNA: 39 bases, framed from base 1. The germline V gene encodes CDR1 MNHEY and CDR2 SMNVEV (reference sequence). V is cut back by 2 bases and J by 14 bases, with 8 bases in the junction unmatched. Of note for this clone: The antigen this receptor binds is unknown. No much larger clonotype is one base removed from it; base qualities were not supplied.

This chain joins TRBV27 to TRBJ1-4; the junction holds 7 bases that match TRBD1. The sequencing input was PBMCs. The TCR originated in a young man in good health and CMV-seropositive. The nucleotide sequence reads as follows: TGTGCCAGCAGTTTAAGGTTATGGGACAGCCTGTTTTTT. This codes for CASSLRLWDSLFF.